This T cell receptor (beta chain) was recovered during a study of shared clonotypes between healthy human individuals. Study-level background: Donor composition was a couple of women and three men, aged 18 to 49.

This CDR3 spans 15 amino acids. V shed 11 bases and J shed 0 bases, with 14 bases lying between them. The germline V gene has CDR1 SNHLY and CDR2 FYNNEI. Findings and caveats of the study: Across several donors, naive CD4 shared 5% to 6.5%, naive CD8 under 4%, memory CD4 about 2.5%, memory CD8 0.4% to 0.5%.

On this clone: Its target is not known.

Original data processing: Because ImmunoSEQ provided only junction sequences with no quality scores, the filtering differed. This table comes from immunoSEQ multiplex PCR, and its TCRdb copy is limited to in-frame clones, with some not included. V and J calls and clone size follow that table, whereas D and trimming were derived from the DNA. The data contain more than 2 million clones, approximately 96% of them singletons. The clonotype comes from a young man in good health. The genes are TRBV2 and TRBJ1-6, with D possibly TRBD1 on 5 matching bases. Source material: naive CD4+ T cells sorted from blood. The subset here: CD45RA+ positively selected. The CDR3 DNA reads as TGTGCCGGAACGCCGGGACGCTCCTATAATTCACCCCTCCACTTT. Translation: CAGTPGRSYNSPLHF.